These T cell receptor beta chains were read from a single sample in a study of T cell repertoires in cytomegalovirus infection. No antigen has been identified for these receptors. A single record per CDR3 protein comes from TCRdb applying MiXCR to the reads. The table lists 400,000 to 600,000 distinct CDR3 sequences, about 42% of them singletons. Specimen: cultured PBMCs, collected from culture after CMV antigen stimulation. The receptors originated from a human donor in good health (CMV status not recorded). Some clones in this sample may be carry-over from other donors' samples. Both conserved end residues are part of each CDR3. Each record gives: CDR3 protein, D gene, V gene, J gene. The D gene is left open where the match is weak.

CASSPIWGVNSSLHF	.	TRBV19	TRBJ1-6
CASSLPVLKQYF	.	TRBV7-2	TRBJ2-7
CASSLVASGGGEQFF	TRBD2	TRBV5-1	TRBJ2-1
CASSTSGALQLSEQFF	.	TRBV6-5	TRBJ2-1
CASSLRENGAFSYEQYF	.	TRBV7-2	TRBJ2-7
CASSLDFTRSGEKLFF	.	TRBV7-2	TRBJ1-4
CASRYVAGSTDTQYF	TRBD2	TRBV13	TRBJ2-3
CASLKGQGYGYTF	.	TRBV7-8	TRBJ1-2
CASGTSNSPLHF	.	TRBV7-9	TRBJ1-6
CASSARQGAASGPSYEQYF	TRBD1	TRBV7-6	TRBJ2-7
CASSLKIYEQYF	.	TRBV18	TRBJ2-7
CASSLAGGPPGIEQFF	.	TRBV7-2	TRBJ2-1
CASSSTGGRTEAFF	TRBD1	TRBV7-9	TRBJ1-1
CASSLDRETDTQYF	.	TRBV5-1	TRBJ2-3
CASSQFPGQRAGETQYF	.	TRBV3-1	TRBJ2-5
CASSISQGQKETQYF	TRBD1	TRBV7-9	TRBJ2-5
CAISESRTAMTGANVLTF	.	TRBV10-3	TRBJ2-6
CASSFPDRGYEQYF	TRBD1	TRBV28	TRBJ2-7
CASSLTRQGRDTIYF	TRBD1	TRBV7-3	TRBJ1-3
CASSYSRVQYF	.	TRBV6-6	TRBJ2-7
CASSAYRNTGELFF	.	TRBV2	TRBJ2-2
CASSLRTGYQETQYF	.	TRBV5-5	TRBJ2-5
CASRSTGGRGTEAFF	TRBD1	TRBV7-8	TRBJ1-1
CASTLRRTGGKTQYF	.	TRBV7-8	TRBJ2-5
CASRPFLGGPSGGRNNEQFF	TRBD2	TRBV11-2	TRBJ2-1
CASSRNRNPPDTQYF	.	TRBV19	TRBJ2-3
CASSFGGGANQPQHF	.	TRBV7-2	TRBJ1-5
CASSSHFQETQYF	.	TRBV6-2/TRBV6-3	TRBJ2-5
CASGPEGDSPLHF	.	TRBV6-1	TRBJ1-6
CASSLGGGAQEETQYF	.	TRBV7-2	TRBJ2-5
CASSVAYEQYF	.	TRBV7-2	TRBJ2-7
CASSEEGRVRETQYF	.	TRBV6-5	TRBJ2-5
CASSLRPQGGSPLHF	TRBD1	TRBV7-8	TRBJ1-6
CASSFSGLYATGELFF	.	TRBV28	TRBJ2-2
CASSSRRSSGANVLTF	.	TRBV12-3/TRBV12-4	TRBJ2-6
CSARTNANYGYTF	.	TRBV20-1	TRBJ1-2
CASSYGRFGGVDEQFF	.	TRBV6-2/TRBV6-3	TRBJ2-1
CASSSWTGAKFF	TRBD1	TRBV12-3/TRBV12-4	TRBJ2-1
CASSLGSTVISGANVLTF	.	TRBV5-3	TRBJ2-6
CASSQEGAGRTYGYTF	.	TRBV4-2	TRBJ1-2
CAVQAYNEQFF	.	TRBV7-6	TRBJ2-1
CASSVGTGVIYEQYF	TRBD1	TRBV5-1	TRBJ2-7
CASSPRDRPEQYF	TRBD1	TRBV12-3/TRBV12-4	TRBJ2-7
CASSPGTANYEQYF	TRBD1	TRBV5-1	TRBJ2-7
CATSRDTRGNEQFF	.	TRBV15	TRBJ2-1
CSAVPPGTFDYEQYF	.	TRBV20-1	TRBJ2-7
CASSLMGGEQPQHF	.	TRBV7-4	TRBJ1-5
CASSLGRSLQETQYF	.	TRBV5-1	TRBJ2-5
CASGYDLGNSPLHF	.	TRBV6-1	TRBJ1-6
CAIRTVASSPLHF	.	TRBV7-2	TRBJ1-6
CSASGLAGALSYNEQFF	TRBD2	TRBV20-1	TRBJ2-1
CASSGEGYEQYF	.	TRBV9	TRBJ2-7
CASSFQREGKTVGQETQYF	TRBD2	TRBV6-2/TRBV6-3	TRBJ2-5
CASRYSGSSGELFF	TRBD2	TRBV7-6	TRBJ2-2
CASSSNLGLAGGRRDTQYF	TRBD2	TRBV11-2	TRBJ2-3
CASSYGLETQYF	.	TRBV12-3/TRBV12-4	TRBJ2-5